This T cell receptor (beta chain) was captured in a study of radiotherapy plus CTLA-4 blockade in lung cancer. For the study at large: With 31% of patients having disease control, objective responses were seen in about 19%. Study-wide findings and caveats: Radiotherapy was combined with ipilimumab, and tumor-derived TCR clones then expanded in blood. Early clonal dynamics of blood T cells, together with interferon-beta, were reported as the best response predictor.

TCRdb's copy holds only in-frame clones and misses some; the assay was immunoSEQ multiplex PCR. The table lists approximately 52,000 clones, 60% to 80% of them singletons. From germline, CDR1 is SGHNT and CDR2 YENEEA. Trimming took off 2 bases at V and 2 bases at J, with 13 bases between the two ends. The CDR3 totals 15 residues. Participants had chemo-refractory metastatic non-small-cell lung cancer and were treated with focal radiation plus ipilimumab CTLA-4 blockade. Notes on this clone: Its antigen is not known.

This rearrangement joins TRBV11-3 to TRBJ2-7; a weak D match, TRBD1 (5 bases). The sequencing used peripheral blood, collected from a patient treated with radiotherapy plus ipilimumab. This receptor was taken from a human donor with non-small cell lung cancer whose response to radiotherapy plus ipilimumab could not be evaluated. CDR3 nucleotides: TGTGCCAGCAGCTTATATGGCACAGGAGCCTACGAGCAGTACTTC. This encodes CASSLYGTGAYEQYF. Variable domain in full (rest from reference TRBV11-3 and TRBJ2-7): EAGVVQSPRYKIIEKKQPVAFWCNPISGHNTLYWYLQNLGQGPELLIRYENEEAVDDSQLPKDRFSAERLKGVDSTLKIQPAELGDSAVYLCASSLYGTGAYEQYFGPGTRLTVT.